These 27 T cell receptor beta chains originate from one sample sequenced in a study of cytomegalovirus exposure and HLA in healthy donors (dated by TCRdb to the late 2010s). The library was built by means of the immunoSEQ multiplex PCR assay. For the multiplex PCR, a mixture combining 60 forward primers for TCR Vbeta segments and 13 reverse primers for TCR Jbeta segments was used. TCRdb took this table from immuneACCESS and kept in-frame rearrangements with V and J called. Such tables lack part of the clones; where checked against another copy, unresolved V genes explain under half of the gap, and the rest is unexplained. Here the sample has about 85,000 clones; less than 75% occur a single time. Jointly, the top ten make up 2% to 2.5% of the sample. The sequencing sample was made of PBMCs. Receptors were obtained from a man aged 25 to 40 in good health and CMV-seronegative.

The chain recombines TRBV5-8 with TRBJ1-5; D is undetermined. V was pared by 1 base and J by 0 bases, with 8 bases between. Germline values: CDR1 SGHTS, CDR2 YDEGEE. The CDR3 runs to 15 residues. CDR3 nucleotide sequence: TGTGCCAGCAGCTTGCAAGTCTATAGCAATCAGCCCCAGCATTTT. Encoded protein: CASSLQVYSNQPQHF.

The chain couples TRBV30 to TRBJ2-2, with TRBD1 matching over 9 bases. The CDR3 runs to 15 residues. Germline assignment: CDR1 GTSNPN and CDR2 SVGIG (reference sequence). V dropped 1 base and J dropped 6; count of bases not matched to a gene: 6. This chain's CDR3 is CAWSGGTGRSGELFF. CDR3 sequence (DNA): TGTGCCTGGAGTGGGGGGACAGGGCGGTCCGGGGAGCTGTTTTTT.

This chain joins TRBV5-1 and TRBJ2-2, with 7 bases lining up with TRBD2. The J segment lost 3 bases and the V segment lost 1 base, leaving 3 bases of the junction unmatched. This CDR3 has 15 residues. Germline V gene data show CDR1 as SGHRS and CDR2 as YFSETQ. As DNA, the CDR3 is TGCGCCAGCAGCTTGATCAGCGGGGACACCGGGGAGCTGTTTTTT. Protein product: CASSLISGDTGELFF.

This chain links TRBV30 with TRBJ1-1; D is ambiguous. V was pared by 8 bases and J by 1 base, with 14 bases between. The CDR3 is 13 residues long. CDR1 GTSNPN and CDR2 SVGIG come from the germline V gene (reference sequence). The CDR3 bases are TGTGCCGCGATGTACCAGGAGAACACTGAAGCTTTCTTT. It specifies CAAMYQENTEAFF.

The chain carries TRBV10-3 and TRBJ1-1; TRBD1 agrees at 8 bases. From germline, CDR1 is ENHRY and CDR2 SYGVKD. The CDR3 has 13 residues. V shed 2 bases, J shed 6 bases, and the junction held 2 bases outside the gene matches. The CDR3 sequence is CAISETDRAEAFF. Here the CDR3 DNA reads TGTGCCATCAGTGAGACGGACAGGGCTGAAGCTTTCTTT.

This clone appeared once. This chain uses TRBV19 with TRBJ1-6; TRBD1 agrees at 9 bases. The CDR3 is 16 residues long. From germline, CDR1 is LNHDA and CDR2 SQIVND (reference sequence). V trimming: 6 bases; J trimming: 10 bases; junction bases outside the gene matches: 13. The CDR3 sequence: CASRATGTGSGSPLHF. The CDR3 DNA reads TGTGCCAGTAGAGCTACCGGGACAGGGTCAGGGTCACCCCTCCACTTT.

This clone was recorded once. The chain carries TRBV19 and TRBJ1-5; TRBD1 matches 7 bases. The germline V gene encodes CDR1 LNHDA and CDR2 SQIVND (reference sequence). The CDR3 contains 13 residues. V lost 7 bases, J lost 8 bases, and 8 bases stayed unmatched. CDR3 sequence: CASKRGGREPQHF. The CDR3 bases are TGTGCCAGTAAGAGAGGGGGCAGGGAGCCCCAGCATTTT.

The J gene is TRBJ1-5, the V gene TRBV30, with 7 bases fitting TRBD1. The V segment lost 2 bases and the J segment 5 bases; nucleotides outside the gene matches: 3. This CDR3 contains 13 residues. The germline V gene encodes CDR1 GTSNPN and CDR2 SVGIG (reference sequence). The CDR3 region is CAWSRQGDQPQHF. In DNA form, the CDR3 reads TGTGCCTGGAGTAGACAGGGTGATCAGCCCCAGCATTTT.

DNA for the CDR3: TGTGCCAGCAGCTCTTATGGGGCAGGCTATGGCTACACCTTC. Amino acids: CASSSYGAGYGYTF. The chain links TRBV7-8 to TRBJ1-2, with a tentative D call TRBD1 (5 bases). Looked up from germline, CDR1 is SGHVS and CDR2 is FQNEAQ. The V gene lost 4 bases and the J gene lost 4 bases, with 13 bases spanning the gap. This CDR3 has 14 amino acids.

A single count supports this clone. V is TRBV27 and J is TRBJ1-1; D gene uncertain. Trimming took 6 bases from V and 1 from J, leaving 12 bases between them. The CDR3 spans 14 residues. From germline, CDR1 is MNHEY and CDR2 SMNVEV (reference sequence). CDR3 bases: TGTGCCAGCAGAGATGACTTCTCGAACACTGAAGCTTTCTTT. As protein: CASRDDFSNTEAFF.

This sequence joins TRBV5-6 and TRBJ1-6; D gene ambiguous. From germline, CDR1 is SGHDT and CDR2 YYEEEE. The CDR3 loop spans 19 amino acids. Trimming left V 4 bases short and J 0 bases short, with 20 bases between. The chain's CDR3 is CASSPYVWSESSYNSPLHF. CDR3 sequence (DNA): TGTGCCAGCAGCCCGTATGTATGGTCCGAGAGCTCCTATAATTCACCCCTCCACTTT.

This clone was picked up a small number of times. The chain employs TRBV30 and TRBJ1-1, with D possibly matching TRBD1 (6 bases). V lost 1 base to trimming and J lost 5 bases, with 17 bases between them. There are 15 residues in the CDR3. Per the germline V gene, CDR1 is GTSNPN and CDR2 is SVGIG (reference sequence). The CDR3 bases are TGTGCCTGGAGTGCCGGAGGGGGGGTAAGGACTGAAGCTTTCTTT. Translating gives CAWSAGGGVRTEAFF.

The V call is TRBV6-1, the J call TRBJ1-4; maybe TRBD1 (5 bases). The germline V gene encodes CDR1 MNHNS and CDR2 SASEGT. The V gene lost 2 bases and the J gene lost 7 bases, with 8 bases spanning the gap. The CDR3 consists of 13 residues. In DNA form, the CDR3 reads TGTGCCAGCAGTGAAACAGGTGTTGAAAAACTGTTTTTT. Translation: CASSETGVEKLFF.

The chain is built from TRBV11-2 and TRBJ1-1; D uncertain. Germline CDR1 and CDR2: SGHAT and FQNNGV. V gave up 1 base and J gave up 1 base, with 7 bases separating them. The CDR3 runs to 14 residues. Written as DNA, the CDR3 is TGTGCCAGCAGCTTAGGGGGAGAGAACACTGAAGCTTTCTTT. Protein product: CASSLGGENTEAFF. Variable domain in full (rest from reference TRBV11-2 and TRBJ1-1): EAGVAQSPRYKIIEKRQSVAFWCNPISGHATLYWYQQILGQGPKLLIQFQNNGVVDDSQLPKDRFSAERLKGVDSTLKIQPAKLEDSAVYLCASSLGGENTEAFFGQGTRLTVV.

The chain employs TRBV7-9 and TRBJ1-2, with 9 bases fitting TRBD1. The germline V gene encodes CDR1 SEHNR and CDR2 FQNEAQ (reference sequence). The CDR3 loop spans 15 amino acids. The ends lost 5 bases at V and 5 bases at J; junction bases unmatched: 9. The CDR3 DNA follows: TGTGCCAGCAGCCTCGACGGGACAGGGTTTTATGGCTACACCTTC. Translating it yields CASSLDGTGFYGYTF.

This chain uses TRBV7-8 with TRBJ2-5; no clear D gene. Germline CDR1 reads SGHVS; CDR2 reads FQNEAQ. V dropped 2 bases and J dropped 6 bases, with 13 bases sitting between them. The CDR3 length is 14 residues. This CDR3 reads CASSLLSSEQTQYF. The CDR3 region has the DNA TGTGCCAGCAGCTTATTATCCAGCGAGCAGACCCAGTACTTC.

The V gene is TRBV19, the J gene TRBJ1-2; the D is unclear. Trimming removed 5 bases at V and 3 bases at J, with 10 bases between. This CDR3 spans 13 amino acids. Germline V gene sequence: CDR1 LNHDA, CDR2 SQIVND (reference sequence). CDR3: CASSRGRDYGYTF. The CDR3 coding sequence is TGTGCCAGTAGTCGAGGTCGTGACTATGGCTACACCTTC.

This clone has just a few counts. The chain combines TRBV4-1 with TRBJ1-2, with 8 nucleotides matching TRBD1. V lost 3 bases, J lost 8 bases, and 5 bases stayed unmatched. The CDR3 is 13 residues long. CDR1 and CDR2 (germline): MGHRA, YSYEKL. The CDR3 sequence: CASSHGQGEGYTF. CDR3 nucleotide sequence: TGCGCCAGCAGCCACGGACAGGGTGAGGGCTACACCTTC.

This clone was seen a few times. This chain joins TRBV7-3 and TRBJ1-2, with 7 bases lining up with TRBD1. This CDR3 has 12 amino acids. Losses at the gene ends were 5 bases for V and 8 bases for J; bases not matched to a gene: 5. Germline V gene data show CDR1 as SGHTA and CDR2 as FQGTGA. The CDR3 DNA reads TGTGCCAGCAGCCCCCGACAGGGAGGCTACACCTTC. This codes for CASSPRQGGYTF.

This clone has just one count. The genes are TRBV5-8 and TRBJ2-5; a weak D match, TRBD2 (5 bases). The CDR3 contains 19 residues. Trimming stripped 3 bases from V and 0 bases from J, with 24 bases between. CDR1 and CDR2 (germline): SGHTS, YDEGEE. As DNA, the CDR3 is TGTGCCAGCAGCTCGCCGCCATACGAGGGCTTAACGTACCAAGAGACCCAGTACTTC. Translating gives CASSSPPYEGLTYQETQYF.

This chain links TRBV6-5 with TRBJ1-2, with 7 bases identical to TRBD1. The CDR3 spans 12 residues. V shed 6 bases and J 8 bases; nucleotides not matched to a gene: 6. Germline CDR1 is MNHEY and CDR2 is SVGAGI. CDR3 sequence: CASSPTGSGYTF. The CDR3 DNA follows: TGTGCCAGCAGCCCGACAGGGAGCGGCTACACCTTC.

V and J are TRBV5-6 and TRBJ2-7, with 7 bases matching TRBD2. CDR3 length: 12 amino acids. Germline loops: CDR1 SGHDT, CDR2 YYEEEE. V dropped 4 bases and J dropped 6; count of bases not matched to a gene: 4. For the CDR3, the DNA is TGTGCCAGCAGCGAAGCGGGGAGCGAGCAGTACTTC. This codes for CASSEAGSEQYF.

The genes are TRBV19 and TRBJ1-1, with TRBD1 identical over 11 bases. Germline V gene sequence: CDR1 LNHDA, CDR2 SQIVND (reference sequence). Germline trimming cut 6 bases from V and 5 bases from J; bases unmatched to any gene: 17. This CDR3 has 18 amino acids. CDR3 DNA: TGTGCCAGTAGCCTCGGACAGGGGGCGAACATTCGGTGGACTGAAGCTTTCTTT. Its protein product is CASSLGQGANIRWTEAFF. Complete variable domain (other parts from reference TRBV19 and TRBJ1-1): DGGITQSPKYLFRKEGQNVTLSCEQNLNHDAMYWYRQDPGQGLRLIYYSQIVNDFQKGDIAEGYSVSREKKESFPLTVTSAQKNPTAFYLCASSLGQGANIRWTEAFFGQGTRLTVV.

About this clone: Other nucleotide sequences in the sample specify the same CDR3. The rearrangement joins TRBV6-6 to TRBJ1-5; D unclear. V dropped 2 bases and J dropped 0 bases, with 5 bases sitting between them. This CDR3 contains 14 residues. Germline loops: CDR1 MNHNY, CDR2 SVGAGI (reference sequence). CDR3 nucleotides: TGTGCCAGCAGTTACGCGGATAGCAATCAGCCCCAGCATTTT. Amino acids: CASSYADSNQPQHF.

Concerning this clone itself: An end of the junction does not agree with germline; a read error may underlie this. V gene TRBV28 combines with J gene TRBJ2-7; a possible D gene is TRBD2 (6 bases). Germline assignment: CDR1 MDHEN and CDR2 SYDVKM. CDR3 size: 15 residues. The CDR3 spells CSSSQGLSSSYEQYF. In DNA form, the CDR3 reads TGTTCCAGCAGTCAGGGACTGTCGAGCTCCTACGAGCAGTACTTC.

The rearrangement uses TRBV5-1 and TRBJ1-6; tentative D call: TRBD1 (5 bases). The CDR3 runs 15 residues. V lost 2 bases, J lost 7 bases, and 13 bases lay in between. CDR1 is SGHRS and CDR2 is YFSETQ in the germline V gene. The CDR3 sequence: CASSLQVGENSPLHF. DNA of the CDR3: TGCGCCAGCAGCTTACAGGTTGGCGAGAATTCACCCCTCCACTTT.

This rearrangement joins TRBV19 to TRBJ1-1, with D possibly TRBD1 on 5 matching bases. The CDR3 contains 17 residues. Per the germline V gene, CDR1 is LNHDA and CDR2 is SQIVND (reference sequence). V was pared by 1 base and J by 11 bases, with 26 bases between. In DNA, the CDR3 is TGTGCCAGTAGTATAGCCCAGGGCCCTACGCTGGGTTCGAACGCTTTCTTT. It is translated as CASSIAQGPTLGSNAFF.